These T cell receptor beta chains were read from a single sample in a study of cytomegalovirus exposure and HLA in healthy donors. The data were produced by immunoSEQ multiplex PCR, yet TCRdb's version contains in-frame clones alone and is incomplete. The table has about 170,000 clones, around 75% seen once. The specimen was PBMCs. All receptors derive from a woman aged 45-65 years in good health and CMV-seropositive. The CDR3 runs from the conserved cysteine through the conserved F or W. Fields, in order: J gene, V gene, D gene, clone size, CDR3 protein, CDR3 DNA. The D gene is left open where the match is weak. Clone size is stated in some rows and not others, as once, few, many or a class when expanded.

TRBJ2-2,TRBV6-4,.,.,CASSVTSPGELFF,TGTGCCAGCAGTGTTACTAGCCCCGGGGAGCTGTTTTTT
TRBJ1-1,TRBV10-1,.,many,CASSVGRETEAFF,TGCGCCAGCAGTGTAGGGAGGGAGACTGAAGCTTTCTTT
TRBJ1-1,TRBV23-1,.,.,CASSQSIGRQGREAFF,TGCGCCAGCAGTCAATCAATCGGTCGCCAGGGTCGGGAAGCTTTCTTT
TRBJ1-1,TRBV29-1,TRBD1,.,CSVGRALLQGNEAFF,TGCAGCGTTGGTCGGGCTCTCTTACAGGGGAATGAAGCTTTCTTT
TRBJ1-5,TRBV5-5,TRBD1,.,CASSATGDQPQHF,TGTGCCAGCAGCGCCACAGGGGACCAGCCCCAGCATTTT
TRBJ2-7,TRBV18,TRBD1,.,CASSPRQGHYEQYF,TGTGCCAGCTCACCGAGACAGGGCCACTACGAGCAGTACTTC
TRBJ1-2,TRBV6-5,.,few,CASRDRGSTGYTF,TGTGCCAGCAGGGACCGGGGGAGTACTGGCTACACCTTC
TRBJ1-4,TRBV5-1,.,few,CASSFGGSGEKLFF,TGCGCCAGCAGCTTTGGAGGTAGTGGTGAAAAACTGTTTTTT
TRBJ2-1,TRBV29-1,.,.,CSVGDMYNEQFF,TGCAGCGTCGGGGACATGTACAATGAGCAGTTCTTC
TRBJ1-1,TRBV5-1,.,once,CASSPGTEAFF,TGCGCCAGCAGTCCCGGGACAGAAGCTTTCTTT
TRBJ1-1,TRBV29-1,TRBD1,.,CSDYGQGEGAFF,TGCAGCGATTATGGACAGGGCGAGGGAGCTTTCTTT
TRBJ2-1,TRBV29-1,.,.,CSIQVYNEQFF,TGCAGCATCCAGGTATACAATGAGCAGTTCTTC
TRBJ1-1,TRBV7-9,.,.,CASSPRQGMNTEAFF,TGTGCCAGCAGCCCTCGGCAGGGGATGAACACTGAAGCTTTCTTT
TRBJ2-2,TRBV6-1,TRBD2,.,CASHGRGVNTGELFF,TGTGCCAGTCATGGGCGGGGGGTAAACACCGGGGAGCTGTTTTTT
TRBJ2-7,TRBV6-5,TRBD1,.,CASSSGQGDYEQYF,TGTGCCAGCAGTTCCGGACAGGGTGACTACGAGCAGTACTTC
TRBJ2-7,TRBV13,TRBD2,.,CASSSSGGSSYEQYF,TGTGCCAGCAGCTCGAGCGGGGGGAGCTCCTACGAGCAGTACTTC
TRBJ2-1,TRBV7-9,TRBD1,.,CASSLRDRDPHEQFF,TGTGCCAGCAGCCTCCGGGACAGGGACCCCCATGAGCAGTTCTTC
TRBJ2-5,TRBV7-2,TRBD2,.,CASSLGVAGGSETQYF,TGTGCCAGCAGCTTAGGGGTAGCGGGGGGGTCTGAGACCCAGTACTTC
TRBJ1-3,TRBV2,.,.,CASRGTGLISGNTIYF,TGTGCCAGCAGAGGAACAGGGCTTATCTCTGGAAACACCATATATTTT
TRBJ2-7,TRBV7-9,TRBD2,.,CASSAAGGPYEQYF,TGTGCCAGCAGCGCAGCGGGGGGACCCTACGAGCAGTACTTC
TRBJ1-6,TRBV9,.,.,CASSSQGGSPLHF,TGTGCCAGCAGCTCCCAAGGAGGTTCACCCCTCCACTTT
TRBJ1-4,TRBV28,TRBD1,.,CASSSTGADEKLFF,TGTGCCAGCAGCTCTACAGGGGCGGATGAAAAACTGTTTTTT